One and the same sample provided the 30 T cell receptor beta chains below, sequenced in a study of blood T cell repertoires in COVID-19. Method: immunoSEQ multiplex PCR; TCRdb's copy keeps in-frame clones and lacks some. The table shows 300,000 or so clones, with approximately 84% occurring only once. Sample: PBMCs or T cells enriched from blood (not recorded which). Receptors were obtained from a woman in her twenties or thirties who had recovered from COVID-19.

This CDR3 is CASSRSGTGTYEQYF. CDR3 DNA: TGCGCCAGCAGCCGTAGCGGGACAGGGACGTACGAGCAGTACTTC. V is TRBV5-1 and J is TRBJ2-7; possibly TRBD1 for D (9 bases). CDR3 length equals 15 residues. V shed 4 bases and J shed 4 bases, with 18 bases lying between them. Germline-derived CDR1 and CDR2 are SGHRS and YFSETQ.

The chain carries TRBV19 and TRBJ2-5; 7 bases are shared with TRBD2. Germline V gives CDR1 LNHDA, CDR2 SQIVND (reference sequence). The CDR3 spans 16 residues. Trimming at V came to 3 bases and at J to 0 bases, leaving 7 bases not matched to a gene. The CDR3 here is CASSIRSGAYQETQYF. The CDR3 DNA is TGTGCCAGTAGTATCAGAAGCGGGGCCTACCAAGAGACCCAGTACTTC.

This sequence joins TRBV11-2 and TRBJ1-3, with a possible D match to TRBD1 (5 bases). V was cut by 2 bases and J by 2 bases, with 7 bases left in between. Germline V lookup: CDR1 SGHAT, CDR2 FQNNGV. This CDR3 contains 14 residues. CDR3 region: CASSLYRTGNTIYF. CDR3 DNA sequence: TGTGCCAGCAGCTTATACAGGACTGGAAACACCATATATTTT.

The chain employs TRBV14 and TRBJ1-2; unclear D gene. The CDR3 spans 13 residues. CDR1 is SGHDN and CDR2 is FVKESK in the germline V gene. The V end was cut by 2 bases, the J end by 0 bases, with 4 bases between. The CDR3 DNA reads TGTGCCAGCAGCCAACTAGCTAACTATGGCTACACCTTC. Amino acids: CASSQLANYGYTF.

This clone was counted a few times. J is TRBJ1-5 and V is TRBV27; D is undetermined. Between the trimmed V and J ends, which lost 6 bases and 0 bases, there was a span of 6 bases. Looked up from germline, CDR1 is MNHEY and CDR2 is SMNVEV (reference sequence). The CDR3 sequence is 13 residues long. The DNA for the CDR3 is TGTGCCAGCAGCGGGGATAGCAATCAGCCCCAGCATTTT. This codes for CASSGDSNQPQHF.

The rearrangement uses TRBV3-1 (or the pseudogene TRBV3-2) and TRBJ2-2; D may be TRBD1 (6 bases). Trimming took 2 bases from V and 6 from J, leaving 16 bases between them. CDR1 and CDR2 (germline): LGHDT, YNNKEL (reference sequence). The CDR3 consists of 16 residues. CDR3 sequence reads: CASSQTGRGLSGELFF. CDR3 sequence (DNA): TGTGCCAGCAGCCAAACGGGCAGGGGTCTCTCCGGGGAGCTGTTTTTT.

The chain uses TRBV5-1 and TRBJ2-3, with TRBD2 matching 7 bases. Unmatched junction bases numbered 5, after V lost 6 bases and J lost 1 base. Germline-derived CDR1 and CDR2 are SGHRS and YFSETQ. There are 14 residues in the CDR3. CDR3: CASTRLAGTDTQYF. The CDR3 DNA reads as TGCGCCAGCACCCGACTAGCTGGCACAGATACGCAGTATTTT.

V usage is TRBV27 and J usage is TRBJ1-5; no firm D call. Trimming removed 4 bases from V and 0 bases from J, with 10 bases in between. Germline V gives CDR1 MNHEY, CDR2 SMNVEV (reference sequence). The CDR3 is made up of 15 amino acids. CDR3 sequence reads: CASSSRGYSNQPQHF. The CDR3 region has the DNA TGTGCCAGCAGTTCTCGAGGGTATAGCAATCAGCCCCAGCATTTT.

This chain links TRBV6-5 with TRBJ1-5; D gene ambiguous. The CDR3 runs to 14 residues. Germline V gives CDR1 MNHEY, CDR2 SVGAGI. V was cut by 4 bases and J by 3 bases, with 10 bases left in between. The CDR3 DNA reads as TGTGCCAGCAGTTTGGGCAGGAACAATCAGCCCCAGCATTTT. Translating it yields CASSLGRNNQPQHF.

The chain uses TRBV7-9 and TRBJ1-4; the match to TRBD1 covers 10 bases. The CDR3 loop spans 16 amino acids. Germline V lookup: CDR1 SEHNR, CDR2 FQNEAQ (reference sequence). With V trimmed by 5 bases and J by 2 bases, 5 bases remained unmatched. The CDR3 DNA is TGTGCCAGCAGCCCCGGACAGGGGGGTACTAATGAAAAACTGTTTTTT. Amino acids: CASSPGQGGTNEKLFF.

The V gene is TRBV3-1 (or the pseudogene TRBV3-2), the J gene TRBJ2-2; D is possibly TRBD2 (5 bases). CDR3 size: 13 residues. V was clipped by 4 bases and J by 4 bases, with 7 bases between them. From germline, CDR1 is LGHDT and CDR2 YNNKEL (reference sequence). The CDR3 DNA sequence: TGTGCCAGCAGCCGTACTAGCACCGGGGAGCTGTTTTTT. Its protein is CASSRTSTGELFF.

The chain employs TRBV12-3 or TRBV12-4 and TRBJ1-5; no clear D gene. The CDR3 spans 13 residues. Trimming removed 5 bases from V and 3 bases from J, with 8 bases in between. CDR3 region: CASSPLANQPQHF. The CDR3 DNA reads as TGTGCCAGCAGTCCCCTAGCCAATCAGCCCCAGCATTTT.

V and J are TRBV11-2 and TRBJ2-3; 8 bases match TRBD1. CDR1 is SGHAT, CDR2 FQNNGV, per germline. The CDR3 has 13 amino acids. V trimming: 3 bases; J trimming: 6 bases; junction bases outside the gene matches: 2. The DNA for the CDR3 is TGTGCCAGCAGCTTGTCAGGGGGCGATACGCAGTATTTT. It translates to CASSLSGGDTQYF.

The V gene is TRBV6-2 or TRBV6-3, the J gene TRBJ2-3; no clear D. Looked up from germline, CDR1 is MNHEY and CDR2 is SVGEGT. Trimming stripped 2 bases from V and 0 bases from J, with 9 bases between. The CDR3 has 15 amino acids. The CDR3 DNA follows: TGTGCCAGCAGTTACGCTCTAGATAGCACAGATACGCAGTATTTT. Translated, it gives CASSYALDSTDTQYF.

The chain carries TRBV28 and TRBJ1-6, with a possible D match to TRBD1 (6 bases). CDR3 length equals 14 residues. Germline V CDR1 and CDR2: MDHEN, SYDVKM. Trimming cost V 3 bases and J 7 bases, with 10 bases left between them. CDR3 residues: CASSFLGQNSPLHF. In DNA, the CDR3 is TGTGCCAGCAGTTTTTTGGGACAAAATTCACCCCTCCACTTT.

The chain carries TRBV12-5 and TRBJ2-7; 11 nucleotides agree with TRBD2. Germline lookup yields CDR1 LGHNT and CDR2 FRNRAP. The CDR3 contains 17 residues. The V and J ends lost 6 bases and 0 bases, in that order; junction bases with no gene match: 10. The CDR3 loop reads CASGDRLAGLSSYEQYF. DNA of the CDR3: TGTGCTAGTGGGGACCGACTAGCGGGGCTGAGCTCCTACGAGCAGTACTTC.

The sample holds a few counts of this clone. The V gene is TRBV18, the J gene TRBJ1-2; D might be TRBD1 (6 bases). The CDR3 has 13 amino acids. V was trimmed by 2 bases and J by 10 bases, leaving 14 bases between them. Germline V CDR1 and CDR2: KGHSH, LQKENI. The CDR3 spells CASSPFGGDSYTF. Here the CDR3 DNA reads TGTGCCAGCTCACCATTTGGGGGCGACTCCTACACCTTC.

The J gene is TRBJ1-1, the V gene TRBV6-1; TRBD1 might be the D (6 bases). Germline CDR1 reads MNHNS; CDR2 reads SASEGT. The CDR3 is 15 amino acids. Trimming shortened V by 3 bases and J by 5 bases, and 16 bases separated the two germline ends. CDR3 residues: CASSEALGGGTEAFF. The CDR3 coding sequence is TGTGCCAGCAGTGAGGCCCTGGGAGGGGGGACTGAAGCTTTCTTT.

This clone is a singleton in its sample. The V gene is TRBV5-1, the J gene TRBJ2-5; 7 bases align to TRBD2. There are 14 residues in the CDR3. Trimming removed 0 bases from V and 4 bases from J; junction bases left unmatched: 3. Germline values: CDR1 SGHRS, CDR2 YFSETQ. CDR3 sequence reads: CASSLAGGGETQYF. CDR3 DNA: TGCGCCAGCAGCTTGGCCGGCGGGGGAGAGACCCAGTACTTC.

The chain has TRBV27 and TRBJ2-5, with D maybe TRBD2 (5 bases). The V gene's germline CDR1 is MNHEY and CDR2 SMNVEV (reference sequence). The CDR3 spans 15 residues. Trimming took 1 base from V and 6 from J, leaving 15 bases between them. The chain's CDR3 is CASSLFSGNAQTQYF. The CDR3 DNA reads as TGTGCCAGCAGTTTATTCTCCGGGAATGCGCAGACCCAGTACTTC.

This chain joins TRBV15 and TRBJ1-5; TRBD1 agrees at 8 bases. The V and J ends lost 0 bases and 7 bases, in that order; junction bases with no gene match: 5. This CDR3 comprises 15 residues. Germline V gene data show CDR1 as LNHNV and CDR2 as YYDKDF (reference sequence). The CDR3 region is CATSRDRTGSQPQHF. In nucleotides, the CDR3 is TGTGCCACCAGCAGAGATCGGACAGGGTCACAGCCCCAGCATTTT. Full variable domain (missing parts from reference TRBV15 and TRBJ1-5): DAMVIQNPRYQVTQFGKPVTLSCSQTLNHNVMYWYQQKSSQAPKLLFHYYDKDFNNEADTPDNFQSRRPNTSFCFLDIRSPGLGDTAMYLCATSRDRTGSQPQHFGDGTRLSIL.

This chain uses TRBV30 with TRBJ1-6; D is uncertain. V was trimmed by 0 bases and J by 0 bases, leaving 12 bases between them. The germline CDR1 and CDR2 sequences are GTSNPN and SVGIG (reference sequence). This CDR3 comprises 17 residues. The CDR3 sequence: CAWSVKVRSSYNSPLHF. The CDR3 nucleotides read TGTGCCTGGAGTGTAAAGGTTCGGAGCTCCTATAATTCACCCCTCCACTTT.

V and J are TRBV24-1 and TRBJ2-1; D gene ambiguous. The CDR3 runs 16 residues. CDR1 KGHDR and CDR2 SFDVKD come from the germline V gene. The ends were cut back, 4 bases at V and 2 bases at J, with 14 bases in the middle. In nucleotides, the CDR3 is TGTGCCACCAGTGAGCGCCGCACCCGAACCTACAATGAGCAGTTCTTC. Protein sequence: CATSERRTRTYNEQFF.

This CDR3 reads CASSLTGSSVAEAFF. In DNA, the CDR3 is TGTGCCAGCAGCTTGACAGGGAGTTCGGTAGCTGAAGCTTTCTTT. V gene TRBV7-8 combines with J gene TRBJ1-1; the match to TRBD1 covers 7 bases. The CDR3 is 15 residues long. Germline loops: CDR1 SGHVS, CDR2 FQNEAQ. With 3 bases clipped from V and 6 bases from J, the junction kept 10 bases outside the gene matches.

The rearrangement links TRBV7-9 to TRBJ2-3, with a possible D match to TRBD2 (7 bases). The CDR3 runs to 18 residues. Per the germline V gene, CDR1 is SEHNR and CDR2 is FQNEAQ (reference sequence). Trimming removed 1 base at V and 2 bases at J, with 19 bases between. The CDR3 spells CASSLGGRAGASTDTQYF. In DNA, the CDR3 is TGTGCCAGCAGCTTAGGAGGACGGGCGGGGGCCTCCACAGATACGCAGTATTTT.

CDR3 sequence: CASSMTGGGQPQHF. The CDR3 DNA sequence: TGTGCCAGTAGTATGACAGGGGGCGGTCAGCCCCAGCATTTT. The chain couples TRBV19 to TRBJ1-5, with 10 bases matching TRBD1. Germline V gene lookup returns CDR1 LNHDA and CDR2 SQIVND (reference sequence). The CDR3 is 14 amino acids. The junction had 2 bases not matched to a gene; V was cut back by 3 bases and J by 6 bases.

The rearrangement joins TRBV2 to TRBJ1-2; perhaps TRBD1 as D (6 bases). Germline CDR1 SNHLY, CDR2 FYNNEI. Trimming left V 10 bases short and J 8 bases short, with 23 bases between. This CDR3 spans 14 amino acids. The CDR3 loop reads CATQKKGTILGYTF. Here the CDR3 DNA reads TGTGCCACCCAAAAGAAAGGGACAATACTCGGCTACACCTTC.

The chain uses TRBV28 and TRBJ1-2, with a possible D match to TRBD1 (6 bases). V lost 6 bases to trimming and J lost 4 bases, with 12 bases between them. This CDR3 region has 13 residues. Per germline, CDR1 MDHEN and CDR2 SYDVKM. CDR3 protein: CASRRTDSYGYTF. As DNA, the CDR3 is TGTGCCAGCAGGCGGACGGACAGCTATGGCTACACCTTC.

The rearrangement joins TRBV28 to TRBJ1-5; 12 bases are shared with TRBD1. With 0 bases clipped from V and 7 bases from J, the junction kept 13 bases outside the gene matches. The CDR3 is 19 amino acids. Germline CDR1 is MDHEN and CDR2 is SYDVKM. The CDR3 region has the DNA TGTGCCAGCAGTTTATGGTTAAATCGGGACAGGGGGCTTGGGCAGCCCCAGCATTTT. Its translation is CASSLWLNRDRGLGQPQHF.

The chain employs TRBV24-1 and TRBJ2-1; the D gene is possibly TRBD2 (6 bases). Between the trimmed V and J ends, which lost 3 bases and 4 bases, there was a span of 12 bases. The length of the CDR3 is 15 residues. Germline V gene data show CDR1 as KGHDR and CDR2 as SFDVKD. In DNA, the CDR3 is TGTGCCACCAGTGATCCCCGCGGGGATTACAATGAGCAGTTCTTC. Its protein product is CATSDPRGDYNEQFF.